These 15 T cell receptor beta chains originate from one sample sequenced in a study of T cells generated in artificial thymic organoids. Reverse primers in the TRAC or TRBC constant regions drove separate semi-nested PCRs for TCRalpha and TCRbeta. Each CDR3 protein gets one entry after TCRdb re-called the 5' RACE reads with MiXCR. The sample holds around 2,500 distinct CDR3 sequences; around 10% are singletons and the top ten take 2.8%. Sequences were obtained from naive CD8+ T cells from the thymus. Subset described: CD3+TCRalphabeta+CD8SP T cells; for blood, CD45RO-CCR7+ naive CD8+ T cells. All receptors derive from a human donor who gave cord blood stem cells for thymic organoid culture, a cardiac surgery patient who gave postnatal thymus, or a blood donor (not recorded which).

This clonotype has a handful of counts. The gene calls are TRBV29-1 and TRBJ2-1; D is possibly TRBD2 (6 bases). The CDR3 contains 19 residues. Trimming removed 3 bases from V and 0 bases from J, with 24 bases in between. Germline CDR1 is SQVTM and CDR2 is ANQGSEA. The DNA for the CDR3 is TGCAGCGTTGAGAGGCTAGCGCTCTACCGGCTGAGCTCCTACAATGAGCAGTTCTTC. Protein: CSVERLALYRLSSYNEQFF.

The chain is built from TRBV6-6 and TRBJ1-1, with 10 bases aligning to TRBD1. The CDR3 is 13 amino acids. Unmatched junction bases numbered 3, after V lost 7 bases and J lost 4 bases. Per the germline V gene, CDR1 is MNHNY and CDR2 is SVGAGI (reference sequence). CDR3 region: CASIRTGGTEAFF. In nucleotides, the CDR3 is TGTGCCAGCATAAGGACAGGGGGCACTGAAGCTTTCTTT.

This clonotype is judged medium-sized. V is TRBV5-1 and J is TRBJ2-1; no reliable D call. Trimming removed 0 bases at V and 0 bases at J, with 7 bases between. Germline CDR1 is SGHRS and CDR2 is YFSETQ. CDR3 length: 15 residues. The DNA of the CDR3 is TGCGCCAGCAGCTTGGACTACAGCTCCTACAATGAGCAGTTCTTC. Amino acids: CASSLDYSSYNEQFF.

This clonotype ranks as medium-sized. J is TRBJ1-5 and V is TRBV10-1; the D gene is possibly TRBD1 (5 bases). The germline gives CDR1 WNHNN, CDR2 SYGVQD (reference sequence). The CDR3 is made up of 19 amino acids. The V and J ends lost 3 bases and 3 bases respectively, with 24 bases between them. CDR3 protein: CASSDEGRVWGPSNQPQHF. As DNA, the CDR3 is TGCGCCAGCAGTGACGAGGGGAGGGTTTGGGGCCCCTCCAATCAGCCCCAGCATTTT.

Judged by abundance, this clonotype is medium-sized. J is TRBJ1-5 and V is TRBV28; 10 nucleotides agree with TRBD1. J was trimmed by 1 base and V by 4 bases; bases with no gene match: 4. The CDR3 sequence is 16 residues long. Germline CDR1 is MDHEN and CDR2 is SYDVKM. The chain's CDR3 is CASSSTGGLSNQPQHF. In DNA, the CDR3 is TGTGCCAGCAGTTCGACAGGGGGCTTGAGCAATCAGCCCCAGCATTTT.

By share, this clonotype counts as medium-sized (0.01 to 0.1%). This CDR3 reads CASSDKGRDVTEAFF. The CDR3 region has the DNA TGTGCCAGCAGTGATAAAGGCAGGGATGTCACTGAAGCTTTCTTT. The chain combines TRBV2 with TRBJ1-1, with D possibly being TRBD1 (5 bases). This CDR3 contains 15 residues. Germline assignment: CDR1 SNHLY and CDR2 FYNNEI. Trimming stripped 3 bases from V and 4 bases from J, with 15 bases between.

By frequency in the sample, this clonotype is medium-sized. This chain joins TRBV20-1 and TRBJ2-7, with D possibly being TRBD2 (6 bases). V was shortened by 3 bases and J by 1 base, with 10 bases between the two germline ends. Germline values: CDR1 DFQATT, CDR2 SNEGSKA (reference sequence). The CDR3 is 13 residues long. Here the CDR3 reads CSARSGRSYEQYV. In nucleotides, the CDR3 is TGCAGTGCTAGGTCGGGGAGGTCCTACGAGCAGTACGTC.

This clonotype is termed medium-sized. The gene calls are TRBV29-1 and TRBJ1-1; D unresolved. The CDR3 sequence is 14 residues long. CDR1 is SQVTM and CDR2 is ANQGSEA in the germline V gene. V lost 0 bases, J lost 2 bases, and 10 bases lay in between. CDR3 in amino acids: CSVEDSGDNTEAFF. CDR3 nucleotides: TGCAGCGTTGAAGACTCCGGGGATAACACTGAAGCTTTCTTT.

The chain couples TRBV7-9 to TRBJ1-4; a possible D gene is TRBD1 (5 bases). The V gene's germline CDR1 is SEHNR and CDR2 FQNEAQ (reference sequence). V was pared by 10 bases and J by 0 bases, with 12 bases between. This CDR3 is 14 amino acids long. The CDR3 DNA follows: TGTGCCACTAGGGGCACGTCAACTAATGAAAAACTGTTTTTT. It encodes CATRGTSTNEKLFF.

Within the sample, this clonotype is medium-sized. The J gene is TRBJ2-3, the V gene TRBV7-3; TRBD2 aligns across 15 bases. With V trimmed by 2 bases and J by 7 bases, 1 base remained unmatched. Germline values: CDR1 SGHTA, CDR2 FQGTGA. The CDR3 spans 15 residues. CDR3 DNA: TGTGCCAGCAGCTTAGGGACTAGCGGGAGGAATACGCAGTATTTT. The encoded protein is CASSLGTSGRNTQYF.

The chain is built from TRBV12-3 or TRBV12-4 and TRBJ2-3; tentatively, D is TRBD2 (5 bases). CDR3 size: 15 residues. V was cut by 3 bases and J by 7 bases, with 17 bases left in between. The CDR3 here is CASSFRAGVAYTQYF. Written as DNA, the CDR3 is TGTGCCAGCAGTTTTCGGGCGGGTGTGGCGTATACGCAGTATTTT.

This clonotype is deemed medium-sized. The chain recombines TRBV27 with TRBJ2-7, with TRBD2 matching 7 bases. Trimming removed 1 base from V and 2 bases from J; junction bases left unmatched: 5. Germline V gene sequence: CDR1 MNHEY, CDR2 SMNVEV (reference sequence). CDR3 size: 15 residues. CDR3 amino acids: CASSLLAGETYEQYV. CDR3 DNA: TGTGCCAGCAGTTTATTGGCGGGGGAAACCTACGAGCAGTACGTC.

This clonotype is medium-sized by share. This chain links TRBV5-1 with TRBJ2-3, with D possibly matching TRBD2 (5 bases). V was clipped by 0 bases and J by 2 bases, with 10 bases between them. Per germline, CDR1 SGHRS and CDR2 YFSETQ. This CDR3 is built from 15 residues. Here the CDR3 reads CASSLEGALTDTQYF. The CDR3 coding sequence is TGCGCCAGCAGCTTGGAGGGAGCCCTCACAGATACGCAGTATTTT. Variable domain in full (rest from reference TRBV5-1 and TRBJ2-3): KAGVTQTPRYLIKTRGQQVTLSCSPISGHRSVSWYQQTPGQGLQFLFEYFSETQRNKGNFPGRFSGRQFSNSRSEMNVSTLELGDSALYLCASSLEGALTDTQYFGPGTRLTVL.

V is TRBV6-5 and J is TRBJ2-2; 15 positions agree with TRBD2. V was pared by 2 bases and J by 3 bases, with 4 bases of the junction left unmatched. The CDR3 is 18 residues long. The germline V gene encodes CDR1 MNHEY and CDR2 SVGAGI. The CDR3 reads CASSYGLAGGQDTGELFF. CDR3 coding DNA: TGTGCCAGCAGTTACGGACTAGCGGGGGGGCAGGACACCGGGGAGCTGTTTTTT.

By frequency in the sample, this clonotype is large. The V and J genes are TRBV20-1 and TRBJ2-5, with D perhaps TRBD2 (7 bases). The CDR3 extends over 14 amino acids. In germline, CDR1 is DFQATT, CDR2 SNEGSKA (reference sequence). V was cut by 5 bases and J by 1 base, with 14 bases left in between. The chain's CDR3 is CSAHTRGLQETQYF. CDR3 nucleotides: TGCAGTGCTCACACGCGGGGGCTCCAAGAGACCCAGTACTTC.